One and the same sample provided the 21 T cell receptor beta chains below, sequenced in a study of blood T cells in healthy people across ages. For the second PCR, which ran for about 6 to 12 cycles, a sample-barcoded 5' primer and a J-beta primer mix were used. TCRdb called the 5' RACE reads again in MiXCR, with one record for every CDR3 protein. The table includes some 850,000 distinct CDR3 sequences, more than 25% detected once. These same records also appear under a second study, on T cells of mothers and their children.

The sequencing input was blood. The receptors derive from a boy aged 5-17 years in good health.

This chain joins TRBV2 and TRBJ2-7; a weak D match, TRBD2 (6 bases). In germline, CDR1 is SNHLY, CDR2 FYNNEI. This CDR3 is 16 amino acids long. Trimming took off 9 bases at V and 6 bases at J, with 27 bases between the two ends. This chain's CDR3 is CASTKSLFGGEFEQYF. In DNA, the CDR3 is TGTGCCAGTACCAAATCGCTTTTCGGGGGAGAATTCGAGCAGTACTTC.

This clonotype was recorded a few times. The V call is TRBV29-1, the J call TRBJ1-4; D might be TRBD1 (6 bases). V dropped 5 bases and J dropped 3 bases, with 16 bases sitting between them. The CDR3 consists of 15 residues. Germline loops: CDR1 SQVTM, CDR2 ANQGSEA. The CDR3 loop reads CSVRPPGAANEKLFF. DNA for the CDR3: TGCAGCGTTCGGCCCCCGGGGGCTGCTAATGAAAAACTGTTTTTT. Combining the CDR3 with reference TRBV29-1 and TRBJ1-4 gives the whole variable domain SAVISQKPSRDICQRGTSLTIQCQVDSQVTMMFWYRQQPGQSLTLIATANQGSEATYESGFVIDKFPISRPNLTFSTLTVSNMSPEDSSIYLCSVRPPGAANEKLFFGSGTQLSVL.

The V call is TRBV20-1, the J call TRBJ2-5, with 7 bases matching TRBD2. From germline, CDR1 is DFQATT and CDR2 SNEGSKA (reference sequence). The V gene end was trimmed by 3 bases and the J gene end by 3 bases; junction bases not matched to a gene: 4. The CDR3 runs 13 residues. The CDR3 loop is CSASKGLKETQYF. As DNA, the CDR3 is TGCAGTGCTAGTAAGGGACTAAAAGAGACCCAGTACTTC.

The J gene is TRBJ2-1, the V gene TRBV7-9, with 7 bases lining up with TRBD1. With 5 bases clipped from V and 8 bases from J, the junction kept 6 bases outside the gene matches. The CDR3 is 13 residues long. Germline CDR1 is SEHNR and CDR2 is FQNEAQ (reference sequence). DNA for the CDR3: TGTGCCAGCAGCACGACAGGGTTCGATGAGCAGTTCTTC. Its protein product is CASSTTGFDEQFF.

The J gene is TRBJ1-1, the V gene TRBV2, with a weak D call TRBD1 (5 bases). Germline lookup yields CDR1 SNHLY and CDR2 FYNNEI. V was shortened by 5 bases and J by 5 bases, with 12 bases between the two germline ends. The CDR3 is made up of 13 amino acids. DNA of the CDR3: TGTGCCAGCAGTAGCACAGGTCAGACTGAAGCTTTCTTT. This gives the protein CASSSTGQTEAFF. Variable domain in full (rest from reference TRBV2 and TRBJ1-1): EPEVTQTPSHQVTQMGQEVILRCVPISNHLYFYWYRQILGQKVEFLVSFYNNEISEKSEIFDDQFSVERPDGSNFTLKIRSTKLEDSAMYFCASSSTGQTEAFFGQGTRLTVV.

The rearrangement links TRBV12-3 or TRBV12-4 to TRBJ1-1; tentatively, D is TRBD1 (6 bases). This CDR3 has 12 amino acids. The ends were cut back, 5 bases at V and 6 bases at J, with 10 bases in the middle. CDR3 nucleotides: TGTGCCAGCAGTCTAACAGGGCCTGAAGCTTTCTTT. Translated, it gives CASSLTGPEAFF.

A few counts support this clonotype. The chain is built from TRBV4-2 and TRBJ2-5; TRBD2 matches 8 bases. This CDR3 has 20 amino acids. Per germline, CDR1 LGHNA and CDR2 YNFKEQ. V lost 1 base to trimming and J lost 3 bases; unmatched junction nucleotides: 19. The CDR3 DNA sequence: TGTGCCAGCAGCCAAGTGTTATCTTTTACGGGGGGGCGCATAGAAGAGACCCAGTACTTC. It yields the protein CASSQVLSFTGGRIEETQYF.

This clonotype was counted a few times. This chain links TRBV30 with TRBJ1-1, with no clear D. The CDR3 spans 11 residues. V lost 4 bases, J lost 6 bases, and 9 bases lay in between. Germline CDR1 and CDR2: GTSNPN and SVGIG (reference sequence). In nucleotides, the CDR3 is TGTGCCTGGATTTGGAGGGCTGAAGCTTTCTTT. Protein: CAWIWRAEAFF.

V and J are TRBV5-1 and TRBJ2-1; TRBD1 agrees at 8 bases. The J call may not be correct, given that the DNA end is closer to TRBJ2-7. Germline CDR1 SGHRS, CDR2 YFSETQ. The CDR3 sequence is 16 residues long. The CDR3 here is CASSLTVDRGVYEQYF. The DNA for the CDR3 is TGCGCCAGCAGCTTGACCGTTGACAGGGGCGTCTACGAGCAGTACTTC.

A note on this clonotype: An end of the junction differs from the germline gene, which may be a read error. This sequence joins TRBV27 and TRBJ2-1; 12 bases agree with TRBD2. This CDR3 is built from 15 residues. Germline loops: CDR1 MNHEY, CDR2 SMNVEV (reference sequence). CDR3 loop: CASSPRLAGAETQCF. The CDR3 coding sequence is TGTGCCAGCAGTCCCCGACTAGCGGGGGCTGAGACCCAGTGCTTC.

This clonotype was counted a few times. The CDR3 DNA reads as TGCGCCAGCAGCTTCGGGGTGCTCCGTGGCTACACCTTC. Its translation is CASSFGVLRGYTF. The rearrangement joins TRBV5-1 to TRBJ1-2; no clear D gene. The CDR3 length is 13 residues. V lost 2 bases and J lost 7, with 12 bases in between. Germline lookup yields CDR1 SGHRS and CDR2 YFSETQ.

The CDR3 DNA follows: TGTGCCAGCAGTGAGCTAGCGGGGGGGGACACCGGGGAGCTGTTTTTT. It translates to CASSELAGGDTGELFF. This chain joins TRBV2 and TRBJ2-2; 12 bases agree with TRBD2. The CDR3 sequence is 16 residues long. CDR1 SNHLY and CDR2 FYNNEI come from the germline V gene. V shed 3 bases and J 3 bases; nucleotides not matched to a gene: 2. The full variable domain, its missing parts supplied by reference TRBV2 and TRBJ2-2, is EPEVTQTPSHQVTQMGQEVILRCVPISNHLYFYWYRQILGQKVEFLVSFYNNEISEKSEIFDDQFSVERPDGSNFTLKIRSTKLEDSAMYFCASSELAGGDTGELFFGEGSRLTVL.

This clonotype occurred a few times. This chain uses TRBV7-9 with TRBJ1-5; D remains unclear. V was pared by 5 bases and J by 3 bases, with 11 bases between. In germline, CDR1 is SEHNR, CDR2 FQNEAQ (reference sequence). The CDR3 totals 14 residues. The CDR3 nucleotides are TGTGCCAGCAGCCGAGACGGAAACAATCAGCCCCAGCATTTT. It translates to CASSRDGNNQPQHF.

The chain is built from TRBV28 and TRBJ1-2, with 7 nucleotides matching TRBD1. The V gene end was trimmed by 5 bases and the J gene end by 8 bases; junction bases not matched to a gene: 14. Germline V gene data show CDR1 as MDHEN and CDR2 as SYDVKM. CDR3 length: 15 amino acids. Here the CDR3 DNA reads TGTGCCAGCAGTCCAGCACTGACAGGGAGGGGAGGCTACACCTTC. Its protein product is CASSPALTGRGGYTF.

The chain joins TRBV7-2 to TRBJ2-5, with 11 bases fitting TRBD1. The closer fit of TRBJ2-7 to the DNA end suggests the J call may be wrong. This CDR3 spans 14 amino acids. Germline CDR1 is SGHTA and CDR2 is FQGNSA. Here the CDR3 reads CASSLDRGLNEQYF. CDR3 nucleotide sequence: TGTGCCAGCAGCTTGGACAGGGGGCTGAACGAGCAGTACTTC.

Ten or more counts support this clonotype. CDR3 sequence: CASSQTRLAGGDEQFF. The DNA for the CDR3 is TGTGCCAGCAGCCAAACTAGACTAGCTGGAGGGGATGAGCAGTTCTTC. The chain links TRBV27 to TRBJ2-1, with 7 bases identical to TRBD2. Trimming took 6 bases from V and 8 from J; bases not matched to a gene: 16. Per germline, CDR1 MNHEY and CDR2 SMNVEV (reference sequence). This CDR3 comprises 16 residues.

This clonotype appeared a few times. The chain joins TRBV4-2 to TRBJ2-1; 8 nucleotides align to TRBD1. The CDR3 spans 14 residues. Per the germline V gene, CDR1 is LGHNA and CDR2 is YNFKEQ. After removal of 2 bases from V and 6 bases from J, the junction contained 3 bases not matched to a gene. The CDR3 protein is CASSQIQGVNEQFF. The CDR3 DNA follows: TGTGCCAGCAGCCAAATACAGGGGGTCAATGAGCAGTTCTTC.

This clonotype was seen a handful of times. V is TRBV12-3 or TRBV12-4 and J is TRBJ1-4; unclear D gene. Trimming removed 4 bases at V and 0 bases at J, with 12 bases between. The CDR3 extends over 16 amino acids. The DNA of the CDR3 is TGTGCCAGCAGTTGGTCTGCCGCGTCAACTAATGAAAAACTGTTTTTT. Translated, it gives CASSWSAASTNEKLFF.

The chain combines TRBV28 with TRBJ2-3; 10 nucleotides align to TRBD1. V lost 5 bases to trimming and J lost 2 bases; unmatched junction nucleotides: 10. Germline CDR1 is MDHEN and CDR2 is SYDVKM. The CDR3 runs 17 residues. The CDR3 DNA reads TGTGCCAGCAGTCTTAAGACAGGGGGCTCGGACACAGATACGCAGTATTTT. It codes for CASSLKTGGSDTDTQYF.

The gene calls are TRBV20-1 and TRBJ1-6; 9 bases match TRBD1. Germline trimming cut 6 bases from V and 10 bases from J; bases unmatched to any gene: 7. CDR3 length: 13 amino acids. Germline V gives CDR1 DFQATT, CDR2 SNEGSKA (reference sequence). The CDR3 nucleotides read TGCAGTGCCACGACAGGGGGGGGGTCACCCCTCCACTTT. This translates into CSATTGGGSPLHF.

The chain carries TRBV19 and TRBJ1-3; perhaps TRBD1 as D (5 bases). Germline values: CDR1 LNHDA, CDR2 SQIVND (reference sequence). The CDR3 contains 15 residues. Trimming stripped 3 bases from V and 0 bases from J, with 9 bases between. This CDR3 is CASSIGGVSGNTIYF. CDR3 DNA sequence: TGTGCCAGTAGTATTGGAGGGGTCTCTGGAAACACCATATATTTT.